The next 22 T cell receptor beta chains were all read from a single sample in a study of early T cells in non-severe SARS-CoV-2 infection. TCRdb used MiXCR to reprocess the 5' RACE reads, holding one entry per CDR3 protein. This table holds about 89,000 distinct CDR3 sequences, about 15% found once. The sequencing sample was made of whole blood. The receptor set was obtained from an adult who was a healthcare worker with PCR-confirmed SARS-CoV-2 infection or an uninfected control (not recorded which).

The V and J genes are TRBV29-1 and TRBJ1-4, with D tentatively TRBD1 (6 bases). Germline CDR1 reads SQVTM; CDR2 reads ANQGSEA. This CDR3 contains 15 residues. The V end was cut by 5 bases, the J end by 7 bases, with 20 bases between. The CDR3 protein is CSVRDTGGNTEKLFF. For the CDR3, the DNA is TGCAGCGTTCGGGACACCGGAGGGAATACTGAAAAACTGTTTTTT.

V and J are TRBV6-2 or TRBV6-3 and TRBJ2-3; D not certain. The germline CDR1 and CDR2 sequences are MNHEY and SVGEGT. V was trimmed by 5 bases and J by 0 bases, leaving 6 bases between them. This CDR3 contains 13 residues. The chain's CDR3 is CASSVTSTDTQYF. The CDR3 region has the DNA TGTGCCAGCAGTGTGACTAGCACAGATACGCAGTATTTT.

This clonotype was detected a few times. This chain links TRBV12-3 or TRBV12-4 with TRBJ1-2; D is possibly TRBD1 (5 bases). The CDR3 has 13 amino acids. Trimming cost V 6 bases and J 4 bases, with 12 bases left between them. The CDR3 spells CASRPTALYGYTF. DNA for the CDR3: TGTGCCAGCAGACCGACAGCGCTCTATGGCTACACCTTC.

The chain joins TRBV6-4 to TRBJ1-1; D call uncertain. Germline CDR1 reads MRHNA; CDR2 reads SNTAGT. Trimming removed 3 bases at V and 8 bases at J, with 1 base between. The CDR3 runs 9 residues. The CDR3 here is CASSEEAFF. The CDR3 bases are TGTGCCAGCAGTGAGGAAGCTTTCTTT.

A few counts support this clonotype. The CDR3 reads CASSSRNTEAFF. CDR3 coding DNA: TGTGCCAGCAGTTCGAGGAACACTGAAGCTTTCTTT. The chain recombines TRBV12-3 or TRBV12-4 with TRBJ1-1; no clear D. The V gene lost 4 bases and the J gene lost 1 base, with 4 bases spanning the gap. This CDR3 is 12 amino acids long.

The table lists this clonotype with a count of one. The V call is TRBV5-4, the J call TRBJ2-5; D is unresolved. Trimming left V 3 bases short and J 3 bases short, with 12 bases between. This CDR3 is built from 14 residues. Germline V gene data show CDR1 as SGHNT and CDR2 as YYREEE (reference sequence). The CDR3, as DNA: TGTGCCAGCAGCTCGGCAGGCCTAAAAGAGACCCAGTACTTC. Encoded protein: CASSSAGLKETQYF.

The genes are TRBV15 and TRBJ2-3; 9 nucleotides agree with TRBD2. The germline V gene has CDR1 LNHNV and CDR2 YYDKDF (reference sequence). This CDR3 spans 18 amino acids. With V trimmed by 0 bases and J by 0 bases, 7 bases remained unmatched. This CDR3 reads CATSRDRVAGDSTDTQYF. The DNA for the CDR3 is TGTGCCACCAGCAGAGATCGGGTAGCGGGGGATAGCACAGATACGCAGTATTTT.

This sequence joins TRBV11-2 and TRBJ1-3; D is uncertain. Germline V gene lookup returns CDR1 SGHAT and CDR2 FQNNGV. V was pared by 5 bases and J by 0 bases, with 14 bases between. The CDR3 runs 16 residues. CDR3 DNA sequence: TGTGCCAGCAGCGCTGAATGGGCCGGCTCTGGAAACACCATATATTTT. This gives the protein CASSAEWAGSGNTIYF.

At least ten counts were recorded for this clonotype. The chain links TRBV6-6 to TRBJ2-3, with D perhaps matching TRBD2 (5 bases). Germline V gene lookup returns CDR1 MNHNY and CDR2 SVGAGI (reference sequence). This CDR3 has 16 amino acids. Trimming cost V 6 bases and J 0 bases, with 16 bases left between them. CDR3 amino acids: CASSPRRGLSTDTQYF. CDR3 in DNA: TGTGCCAGCAGCCCCAGACGGGGATTAAGCACAGATACGCAGTATTTT.

This clonotype turned up a few times. The chain recombines TRBV4-1 with TRBJ2-2; TRBD1 agrees at 8 bases. The CDR3 has 18 amino acids. The germline gives CDR1 MGHRA, CDR2 YSYEKL. With 2 bases clipped from V and 0 bases from J, the junction kept 8 bases outside the gene matches. This chain's CDR3 is CASSQRALQGANTGELFF. Written as DNA, the CDR3 is TGCGCCAGCAGCCAAAGAGCGCTACAGGGGGCGAACACCGGGGAGCTGTTTTTT.

This clonotype has only a few counts. The chain links TRBV12-3 or TRBV12-4 to TRBJ2-1; 13 nucleotides line up with TRBD2. This CDR3 is 13 amino acids long. Trimming removed 8 bases from V and 5 bases from J; junction bases left unmatched: 0. The CDR3 DNA reads TGTGCCAGCGGGACTAGCGGGAACAATGAGCAGTTCTTC. This codes for CASGTSGNNEQFF.

This clonotype was picked up many times. The rearrangement links TRBV6-6 to TRBJ1-1; D gene ambiguous. The germline CDR1 and CDR2 sequences are MNHNY and SVGAGI (reference sequence). Trimming pared 2 bases from V and 1 base from J, leaving 17 bases between. The CDR3 length is 17 residues. CDR3 in DNA: TGTGCCAGCAGTTACCCCCGGAGGGAACATAGGAACACTGAAGCTTTCTTT. It is translated as CASSYPRREHRNTEAFF.

V gene TRBV5-1 combines with J gene TRBJ2-1; D is perhaps TRBD1 (5 bases). V shed 3 bases and J shed 10 bases, with 14 bases lying between them. Germline-derived CDR1 and CDR2 are SGHRS and YFSETQ. The CDR3 contains 13 residues. DNA for the CDR3: TGCGCCAGCAGCTCACATGAAGGGGCGGAGCAGTTCTTC. Amino acids: CASSSHEGAEQFF.

In its sample, this clonotype was seen many times. J is TRBJ1-5 and V is TRBV11-2; a weak D match, TRBD1 (6 bases). The germline V and J ends were trimmed by 4 bases and 8 bases, with 15 bases remaining between them. CDR3 length equals 14 residues. The germline V gene encodes CDR1 SGHAT and CDR2 FQNNGV. The CDR3 sequence: CASSSLQGKEPQHF. In DNA form, the CDR3 reads TGTGCCAGCAGCTCCCTACAGGGTAAGGAGCCCCAGCATTTT.

This clonotype was counted a few times. The rearrangement uses TRBV29-1 and TRBJ1-5, with 7 bases identical to TRBD1. CDR3 length equals 13 residues. The trim removed 6 bases at V and 3 bases at J, leaving 5 bases unmatched. Germline CDR1 is SQVTM and CDR2 is ANQGSEA. CDR3 bases: TGCAGCGTAGCCCAGGGGGACAATCAGCCCCAGCATTTT. Translation: CSVAQGDNQPQHF.

This clonotype appeared a few times. The chain recombines TRBV7-7 with TRBJ2-1, with TRBD2 identical over 7 bases. The J segment lost 8 bases and the V segment lost 1 base, leaving 2 bases of the junction unmatched. The germline gives CDR1 SSHAT, CDR2 FNYEAQ (reference sequence). The CDR3 spans 13 residues. CDR3 sequence: CASSLGRGDEQFF. In DNA form, the CDR3 reads TGTGCCAGCAGCTTAGGTCGGGGGGATGAGCAGTTCTTC.

The V call is TRBV12-3 or TRBV12-4, the J call TRBJ1-2; D gene unclear. The CDR3 is 13 residues long. V lost 3 bases to trimming and J lost 2 bases, with 7 bases between them. The CDR3 DNA is TGTGCCAGCAGTTTCGGCAGCAACTATGGCTACACCTTC. Encoded protein: CASSFGSNYGYTF.

The CDR3 is CASSLVGRDNEQFF. In DNA, the CDR3 is TGTGCCAGCAGCTTAGTGGGCAGGGACAATGAGCAGTTCTTC. The chain employs TRBV7-2 and TRBJ2-1; maybe TRBD1 (5 bases). Germline V gene sequence: CDR1 SGHTA, CDR2 FQGNSA. The V end was cut by 1 base, the J end by 5 bases, with 9 bases between. CDR3 length: 14 amino acids. Looking up the rest from reference TRBV7-2 and TRBJ2-1 gives the full variable domain: GAGVSQSPSNKVTEKGKDVELRCDPISGHTALYWYRQSLGQGLEFLIYFQGNSAPDKSGLPSDRFSAERTGGSVSTLTIQRTQQEDSAVYLCASSLVGRDNEQFFGPGTRLTVL.

This chain joins TRBV12-3 or TRBV12-4 and TRBJ1-2; D may be TRBD1 (5 bases). CDR3 length: 14 amino acids. V was cut by 1 base and J by 4 bases, with 10 bases left in between. The DNA of the CDR3 is TGTGCCAGCAGTTTAGGGACCGGGGCCTATGGCTACACCTTC. It codes for CASSLGTGAYGYTF.

In its sample, this clonotype was seen a few times. The chain recombines TRBV3-1 with TRBJ2-5; D might be TRBD1 (6 bases). Germline loops: CDR1 LGHDT, CDR2 YNNKEL (reference sequence). The CDR3 is made up of 15 amino acids. Trimming took 4 bases from V and 5 from J, leaving 17 bases between them. CDR3 nucleotides: TGTGCCAGCAGCCGATCCGGGGCAACAGGGGAGACCCAGTACTTC. Translation: CASSRSGATGETQYF.

The V and J genes are TRBV7-9 and TRBJ1-2, with D unresolved. CDR1 and CDR2 from the germline V gene are SEHNR and FQNEAQ (reference sequence). This CDR3 is built from 13 residues. The V and J ends lost 5 bases and 6 bases respectively, with 13 bases between them. The DNA of the CDR3 is TGTGCCAGCAGCACCCCTGTCGGGGATGGCTACACCTTC. Amino acid sequence: CASSTPVGDGYTF. Full variable domain (missing parts from reference TRBV7-9 and TRBJ1-2): DTGVSQNPRHKITKRGQNVTFRCDPISEHNRLYWYRQTLGQGPEFLTYFQNEAQLEKSRLLSDRFSAERPKGSFSTLEIQRTEQGDSAMYLCASSTPVGDGYTFGSGTRLTVV.

This clonotype came up a few times. The chain carries TRBV7-2 and TRBJ2-6; TRBD1 aligns across 7 bases. Germline CDR1 and CDR2: SGHTA and FQGNSA. The CDR3 loop spans 18 amino acids. The V segment lost 2 bases and the J segment 4 bases; nucleotides outside the gene matches: 11. CDR3 region: CASSLIPYRGAGANVLTF. As DNA, the CDR3 is TGTGCCAGCAGCTTAATTCCCTACAGGGGCGCCGGGGCCAACGTCCTGACTTTC.